These 16 T cell receptor beta chains originate from one sample sequenced in a study of low-dose radiotherapy and immunotherapy resistance in tumors (dated by TCRdb to between 2021 and 2023). The listed sequencing device is Illumina MiniSeq. TCRs were amplified with Phusion for approximately 18 PCR cycles, with a constant-region primer paired with the adapter attached to the V primers. The raw public data were reprocessed by TCRdb itself: fastp quality trimming at Q25, MiXCR clonotype calling, in-frame beta chains only. Each record represents a unique CDR3 protein, reported with the most common genes and DNA among its rows. The sample table records about 50,000 distinct CDR3 sequences; roughly 12% of these occur just once. Together, the top ten hold about 6% of the sample. Reading the label with the study, this specimen's time point is: before trial treatment. The source material was PBMCs, sampled before treatment. The receptors come from a female donor with ovarian cancer.

This clonotype was found many times. The CDR3 DNA reads TGTGCCATCAGTGCGGACAGGGAAAATTCACCCCTCCACTTT. This codes for CAISADRENSPLHF. V usage is TRBV10-3 and J usage is TRBJ1-6, with 8 bases lining up with TRBD1. This CDR3 region has 14 residues. Germline CDR1 reads ENHRY; CDR2 reads SYGVKD. The trim removed 4 bases at V and 7 bases at J, leaving 3 bases unmatched.

The chain couples TRBV5-1 to TRBJ2-2; the D gene is possibly TRBD1 (5 bases). The CDR3 extends over 16 amino acids. Germline V gives CDR1 SGHRS, CDR2 YFSETQ. The germline V and J ends were trimmed by 0 bases and 1 base, with 10 bases remaining between them. DNA for the CDR3: TGCGCCAGCAGCTTGGACCCAGGGATGAACACCGGGGAGCTGTTTTTT. This sequence encodes CASSLDPGMNTGELFF.

This clonotype has ten or more counts. The chain is built from TRBV7-9 and TRBJ2-1, with TRBD2 matching over 8 bases. V lost 5 bases, J lost 8 bases, and 11 bases stayed unmatched. The germline CDR1 and CDR2 sequences are SEHNR and FQNEAQ (reference sequence). This CDR3 region has 15 residues. The CDR3 here is CASSQETGGAYEQFF. In DNA, the CDR3 is TGTGCCAGCAGCCAAGAGACGGGGGGGGCGTATGAGCAGTTCTTC.

This clonotype was counted many times. The CDR3 loop reads CASRQVYGYTF. Here the CDR3 DNA reads TGTGCCAGCAGACAGGTCTATGGCTACACCTTC. The chain employs TRBV6-2 or TRBV6-3 and TRBJ1-2; possibly TRBD1 for D (5 bases). The CDR3 loop spans 11 amino acids. V lost 6 bases to trimming and J lost 4 bases, with 6 bases between them. Germline values: CDR1 MNHEY, CDR2 SVGEGT.

This clonotype came up many times. The rearrangement uses TRBV5-4 and TRBJ2-7, with a weak D call TRBD1 (5 bases). The CDR3 runs to 14 residues. V was trimmed by 8 bases and J by 4 bases, leaving 19 bases between them. The V gene's germline CDR1 is SGHNT and CDR2 YYREEE (reference sequence). CDR3 region: CARDSRVKGYEQYF. In nucleotides, the CDR3 is TGTGCCAGGGATAGCAGGGTGAAGGGATACGAGCAGTACTTC.

This clonotype was recorded many times. The chain has TRBV24-1 and TRBJ1-2; D gene uncertain. The CDR3 contains 11 residues. Germline CDR1 KGHDR, CDR2 SFDVKD. V was cut by 4 bases and J by 4 bases, with 3 bases left in between. The CDR3: CATSEGYGYTF. CDR3 coding DNA: TGTGCCACCAGTGAAGGCTATGGCTACACCTTC.

As to this clonotype: A far larger clone is off by one base, so a read error is likely. The chain uses TRBV5-1 and TRBJ2-1; D is possibly TRBD1 or TRBD2 (5 bases each). The V gene lost 3 bases and the J gene lost 10 bases, with 11 bases spanning the gap. Germline values: CDR1 SGHRS, CDR2 YFSETQ. The CDR3 totals 12 residues. CDR3 DNA sequence: TGCGCCAGCAGCTCGGGGCACTACGAGCAGTTCTTC. It translates to CASSSGHYEQFF.

This clonotype has a count of ten or more. The chain has TRBV7-8 and TRBJ1-1, with D tentatively TRBD1 (6 bases). This CDR3 is 15 amino acids long. Trimming removed 5 bases from V and 4 bases from J, with 17 bases in between. Germline CDR1 SGHVS, CDR2 FQNEAQ. DNA of the CDR3: TGTGCCAGCAGCCCGACGAAACAGGGAAGCACTGAAGCTTTCTTT. It translates to CASSPTKQGSTEAFF.

This clonotype has a count of ten or more. The chain links TRBV20-1 to TRBJ1-3; 8 bases fit TRBD1. The V gene's germline CDR1 is DFQATT and CDR2 SNEGSKA (reference sequence). The CDR3 is made up of 20 amino acids. Trimming took 5 bases from V and 0 from J; bases not matched to a gene: 21. CDR3 amino acids: CSALKTVGQGAKFSGNTIYF. CDR3 DNA sequence: TGCAGTGCTCTAAAGACCGTAGGGCAGGGGGCGAAGTTCTCTGGAAACACCATATATTTT.

This clonotype has a count of ten or more. The chain combines TRBV5-1 with TRBJ2-3; D is unclear. Trimming removed 3 bases at V and 4 bases at J, with 15 bases between. The CDR3 has 15 residues. CDR1 is SGHRS and CDR2 is YFSETQ in the germline V gene. The CDR3 here is CASSSRVDRADTQYF. CDR3 bases: TGCGCCAGCAGCTCCCGGGTAGACCGGGCAGATACGCAGTATTTT. Looking up the rest from reference TRBV5-1 and TRBJ2-3 gives the full variable domain: KAGVTQTPRYLIKTRGQQVTLSCSPISGHRSVSWYQQTPGQGLQFLFEYFSETQRNKGNFPGRFSGRQFSNSRSEMNVSTLELGDSALYLCASSSRVDRADTQYFGPGTRLTVL.

This clonotype was detected once. Because the CDR3's place on the DNA is in doubt, the DNA is left out and the CDR3 is given as listed by TCRdb. The rearrangement joins TRBV18 to TRBJ2-2; TRBD1 is the table's D call and was not checked against the DNA. Germline-derived CDR1 and CDR2 are KGHSH and LQKENI. The CDR3 spans 17 residues, counting both ends. The CDR3 sequence: CASSPGTENTGELFFFF.

This clonotype was observed many times. The chain couples TRBV5-6 to TRBJ2-2; 12 nucleotides line up with TRBD1. This CDR3 has 14 amino acids. V lost 4 bases, J lost 6 bases, and 1 base stayed unmatched. Per the germline V gene, CDR1 is SGHDT and CDR2 is YYEEEE. The CDR3 is CASSGTGGPGELFF. In DNA form, the CDR3 reads TGTGCCAGCAGCGGGACAGGGGGCCCCGGGGAGCTGTTTTTT.

There are many counts of this clonotype. V usage is TRBV27 and J usage is TRBJ1-2, with D maybe TRBD1 (6 bases). CDR3 length equals 17 residues. With 3 bases removed from V and 1 base from J, the gap between germline ends came to 18 bases. Germline loops: CDR1 MNHEY, CDR2 SMNVEV (reference sequence). CDR3 DNA: TGTGCCAGCAGTTTCCGATCCCAGGGGATGAGTAACTATGGCTACACCTTC. The encoded protein is CASSFRSQGMSNYGYTF.

This clonotype was detected many times. The CDR3 protein is CASRRDRLNTGELFF. CDR3 DNA: TGTGCCAGCAGGAGGGACAGGTTGAACACCGGGGAGCTGTTTTTT. The V call is TRBV28, the J call TRBJ2-2; TRBD1 agrees at 8 bases. Germline V gene data show CDR1 as MDHEN and CDR2 as SYDVKM. The V and J ends lost 6 bases and 1 base, in that order; junction bases with no gene match: 4. CDR3 length: 15 residues.

This clonotype was counted many times. The gene calls are TRBV5-1 and TRBJ2-6; D could derive from TRBD1 or TRBD2 (6 bases each). The germline CDR1 and CDR2 sequences are SGHRS and YFSETQ. The CDR3 loop spans 16 amino acids. V was pared by 0 bases and J by 3 bases, with 10 bases between. In DNA, the CDR3 is TGCGCCAGCAGCTTGGGGAGGGGGAATGGGGCCAACGTCCTGACTTTC. Amino acid sequence: CASSLGRGNGANVLTF.

Of note for this clonotype: The limits of the CDR3 on the DNA are not certain, so only TCRdb's listed CDR3 is given. This chain joins TRBV12-3 or TRBV12-4 and TRBJ1-4; TRBD1, the table's D call, was not compared with the DNA. The CDR3 is made up of 16 amino acids, end residues included. The CDR3 region is CASSPGGWDEKLFFFF.